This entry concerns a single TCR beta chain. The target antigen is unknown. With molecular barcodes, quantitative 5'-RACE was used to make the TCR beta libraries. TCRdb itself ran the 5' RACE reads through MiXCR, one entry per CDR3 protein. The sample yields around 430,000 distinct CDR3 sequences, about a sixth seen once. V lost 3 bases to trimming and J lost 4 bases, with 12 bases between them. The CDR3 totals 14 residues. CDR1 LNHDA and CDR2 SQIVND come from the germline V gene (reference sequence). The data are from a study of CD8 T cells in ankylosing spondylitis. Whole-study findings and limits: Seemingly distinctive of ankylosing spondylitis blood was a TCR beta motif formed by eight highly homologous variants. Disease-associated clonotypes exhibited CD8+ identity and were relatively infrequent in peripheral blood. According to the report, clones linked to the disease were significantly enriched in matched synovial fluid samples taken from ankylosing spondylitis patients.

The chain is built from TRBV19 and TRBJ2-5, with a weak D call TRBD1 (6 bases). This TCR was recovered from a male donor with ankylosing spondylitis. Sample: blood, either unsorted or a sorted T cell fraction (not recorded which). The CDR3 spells CASSIQGKRETQYF. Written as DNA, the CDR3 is TGTGCCAGTAGTATCCAGGGGAAGAGAGAGACCCAGTACTTC.